By share, the clone carrying this T cell receptor (beta chain) ranks as medium-sized (0.01 to 0.1%). Antigen: not known. This sample is drawn from a study of T cells in Graves' hyperthyroidism and ophthalmopathy. As for the study in general: The blood sample was taken at first diagnosis, before treatment began. Study conclusions and caveats: The majority of expanded thyroid clonotypes above 0.001 also appeared in blood.

Stable hyperthyroidism: no ophthalmopathy progression over 18 months of follow-up. Each diagnosis drew on symptoms, thyroxine, TRAb, thyroid ultrasound and orbital computed tomography findings. The CDR3 length is 15 residues. From germline, CDR1 is SGHAT and CDR2 FQNNGV. V was cut by 5 bases and J by 0 bases, with 12 bases left in between. Amplification yielded TCR beta CDR3 regions, with RNA transcripts as the source. When the TCR CDR3 underwent first-round RT-PCR, the HTBI primer set was used. TCRdb redid the calling of the multiplex PCR reads with MiXCR, one entry per CDR3 protein. The sample contains 400,000 to 500,000 distinct CDR3 sequences, approximately 14% of which appear only once.

V is TRBV11-2 and J is TRBJ2-3; D could derive from TRBD1 or TRBD2 (5 bases each). Sequencing was carried out using blood. The TCR comes from a woman under 30 with Graves' hyperthyroidism. The CDR3 DNA is TGTGCCAGCAGCACCTTCGGGGCCAGCACAGATACGCAGTATTTT. Its translation: CASSTFGASTDTQYF. Variable domain in full (rest from reference TRBV11-2 and TRBJ2-3): EAGVAQSPRYKIIEKRQSVAFWCNPISGHATLYWYQQILGQGPKLLIQFQNNGVVDDSQLPKDRFSAERLKGVDSTLKIQPAKLEDSAVYLCASSTFGASTDTQYFGPGTRLTVL.